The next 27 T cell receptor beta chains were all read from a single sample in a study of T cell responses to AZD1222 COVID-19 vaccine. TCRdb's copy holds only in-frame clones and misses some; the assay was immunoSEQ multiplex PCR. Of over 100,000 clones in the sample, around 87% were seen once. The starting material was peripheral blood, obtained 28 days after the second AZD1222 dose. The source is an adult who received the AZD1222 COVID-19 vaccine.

The CDR3 bases are TGTGCCAGCTCACCAGGCTACGGGGAGCGGGGACGGGATACGCAGTATTTT. Its translation is CASSPGYGERGRDTQYF. This chain links TRBV18 with TRBJ2-3, with TRBD2 matching over 7 bases. J gave up 6 bases and V 2 bases, and 14 bases lay outside the gene matches. Germline V gene sequence: CDR1 KGHSH, CDR2 LQKENI. This CDR3 has 17 amino acids.

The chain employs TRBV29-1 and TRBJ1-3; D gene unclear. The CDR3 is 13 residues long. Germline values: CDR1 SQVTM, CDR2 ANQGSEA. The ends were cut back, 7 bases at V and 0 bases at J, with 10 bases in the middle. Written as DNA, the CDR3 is TGCAGCGGTCAGAAGACCTCTGGAAACACCATATATTTT. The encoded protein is CSGQKTSGNTIYF.

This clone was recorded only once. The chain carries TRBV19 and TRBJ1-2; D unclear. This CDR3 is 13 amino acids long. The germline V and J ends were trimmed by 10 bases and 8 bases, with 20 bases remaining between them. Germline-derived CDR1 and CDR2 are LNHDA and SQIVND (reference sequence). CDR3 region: CATLEGISIGYTF. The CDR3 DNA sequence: TGTGCCACCTTAGAAGGAATCTCTATCGGCTACACCTTC.

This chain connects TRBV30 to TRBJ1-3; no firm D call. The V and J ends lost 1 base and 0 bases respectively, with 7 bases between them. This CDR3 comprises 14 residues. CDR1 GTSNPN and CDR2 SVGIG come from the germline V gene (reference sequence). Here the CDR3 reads CAWSEFNSGNTIYF. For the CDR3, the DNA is TGTGCCTGGAGTGAGTTTAACTCTGGAAACACCATATATTTT. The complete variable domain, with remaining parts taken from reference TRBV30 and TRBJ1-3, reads SQTIHQWPATLVQPVGSPLSLECTVEGTSNPNLYWYRQAAGRGLQLLFYSVGIGQISSEVPQNLSASRPQDRQFILSSKKLLLSDSGFYLCAWSEFNSGNTIYFGEGSWLTVV.

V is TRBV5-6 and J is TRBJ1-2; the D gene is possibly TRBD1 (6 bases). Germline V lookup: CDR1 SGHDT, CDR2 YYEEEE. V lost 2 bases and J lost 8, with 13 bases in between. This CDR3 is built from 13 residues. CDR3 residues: CASSFSGAGGYTF. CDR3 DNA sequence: TGTGCCAGCAGCTTCTCAGGGGCTGGCGGCTACACCTTC.

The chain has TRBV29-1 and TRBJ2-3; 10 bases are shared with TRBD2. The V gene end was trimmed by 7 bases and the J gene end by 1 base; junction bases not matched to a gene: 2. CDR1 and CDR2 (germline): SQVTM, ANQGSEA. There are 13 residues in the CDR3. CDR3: CSAGTSGTDTQYF. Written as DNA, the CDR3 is TGCAGCGCCGGGACTAGCGGCACAGATACGCAGTATTTT.

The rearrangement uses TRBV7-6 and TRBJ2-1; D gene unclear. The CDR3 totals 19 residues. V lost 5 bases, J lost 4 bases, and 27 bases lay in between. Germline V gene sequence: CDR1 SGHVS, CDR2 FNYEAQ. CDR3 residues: CASSGVAAEKLTPYNEQFF. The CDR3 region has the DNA TGTGCCAGCAGCGGCGTAGCAGCCGAAAAGCTGACTCCTTACAATGAGCAGTTCTTC. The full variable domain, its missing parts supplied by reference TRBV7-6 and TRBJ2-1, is GAGVSQSPRYKVTKRGQDVALRCDPISGHVSLYWYRQALGQGPEFLTYFNYEAQQDKSGLPNDRFSAERPEGSISTLTIQRTEQRDSAMYRCASSGVAAEKLTPYNEQFFGPGTRLTVL.

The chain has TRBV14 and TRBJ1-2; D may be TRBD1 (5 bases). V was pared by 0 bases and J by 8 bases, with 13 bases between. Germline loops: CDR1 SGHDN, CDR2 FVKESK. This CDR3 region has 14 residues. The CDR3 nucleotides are TGTGCCAGCAGCCAAGATCTCAGGGTCTGGGGCTACACCTTC. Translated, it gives CASSQDLRVWGYTF. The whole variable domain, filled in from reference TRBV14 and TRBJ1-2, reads EAGVTQFPSHSVIEKGQTVTLRCDPISGHDNLYWYRRVMGKEIKFLLHFVKESKQDESGMPNNRFLAERTGGTYSTLKVQPAELEDSGVYFCASSQDLRVWGYTFGSGTRLTVV.

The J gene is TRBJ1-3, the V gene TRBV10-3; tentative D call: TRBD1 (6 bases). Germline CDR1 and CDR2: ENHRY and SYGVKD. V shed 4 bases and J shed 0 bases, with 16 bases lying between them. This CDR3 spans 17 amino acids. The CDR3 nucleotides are TGTGCCATCAGTGTGGGAGGAGGGGGAAGCTCTGGAAACACCATATATTTT. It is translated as CAISVGGGGSSGNTIYF.

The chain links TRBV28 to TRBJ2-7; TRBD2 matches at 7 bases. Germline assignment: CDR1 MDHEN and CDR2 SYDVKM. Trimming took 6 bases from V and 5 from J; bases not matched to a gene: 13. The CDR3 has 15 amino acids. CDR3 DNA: TGTGCCAGCAGCCGGTGGGGGGGGATGAGCAACGAGCAGTACTTC. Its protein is CASSRWGGMSNEQYF.

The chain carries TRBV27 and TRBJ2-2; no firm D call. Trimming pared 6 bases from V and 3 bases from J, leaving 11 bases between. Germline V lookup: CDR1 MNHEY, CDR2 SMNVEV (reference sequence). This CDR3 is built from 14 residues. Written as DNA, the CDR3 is TGTGCCAGCAGGGGTTCGTCCTACACCGGGGAGCTGTTTTTT. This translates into CASRGSSYTGELFF.

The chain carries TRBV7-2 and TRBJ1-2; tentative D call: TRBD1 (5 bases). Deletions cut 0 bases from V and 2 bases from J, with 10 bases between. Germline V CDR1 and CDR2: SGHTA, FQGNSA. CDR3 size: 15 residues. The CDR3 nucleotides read TGTGCCAGCAGCTTAGCAGCGGGGGAAAACTATGGCTACACCTTC. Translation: CASSLAAGENYGYTF.

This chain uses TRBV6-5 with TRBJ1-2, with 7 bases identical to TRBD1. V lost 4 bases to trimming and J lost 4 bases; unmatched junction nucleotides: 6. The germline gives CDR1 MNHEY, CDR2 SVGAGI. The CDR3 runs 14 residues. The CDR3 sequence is CASSSGGRTYGYTF. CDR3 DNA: TGTGCCAGCAGTTCAGGGGGGCGTACCTATGGCTACACCTTC.

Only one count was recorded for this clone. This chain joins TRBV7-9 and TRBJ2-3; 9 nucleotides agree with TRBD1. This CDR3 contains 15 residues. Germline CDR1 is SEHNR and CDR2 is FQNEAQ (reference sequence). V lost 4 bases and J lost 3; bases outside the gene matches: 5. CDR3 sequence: CASSSRDRVTDTQYF. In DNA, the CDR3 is TGTGCCAGCAGCTCCCGGGACAGGGTGACAGATACGCAGTATTTT.

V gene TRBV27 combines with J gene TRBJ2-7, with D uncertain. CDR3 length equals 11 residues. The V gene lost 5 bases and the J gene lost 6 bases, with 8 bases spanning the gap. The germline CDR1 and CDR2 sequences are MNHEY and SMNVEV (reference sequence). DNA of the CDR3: TGTGCCAGCAGTATCTACTTCGAGCAGTACTTC. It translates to CASSIYFEQYF.

The CDR3 here is CASSSSGGARDTQYF. The DNA for the CDR3 is TGTGCCAGCAGCTCTAGCGGGGGGGCCAGGGATACGCAGTATTTT. This chain uses TRBV7-3 with TRBJ2-3, with 12 positions matching TRBD2. The junction had 5 bases not matched to a gene; V was cut back by 4 bases and J by 6 bases. The CDR3 has 15 residues. In germline, CDR1 is SGHTA, CDR2 FQGTGA.

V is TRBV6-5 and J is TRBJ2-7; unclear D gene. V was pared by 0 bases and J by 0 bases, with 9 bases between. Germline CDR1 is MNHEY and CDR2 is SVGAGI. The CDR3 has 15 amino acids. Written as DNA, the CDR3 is TGTGCCAGCAGTTACTCTGCCGCCAGCTCCTACGAGCAGTACTTC. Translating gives CASSYSAASSYEQYF.

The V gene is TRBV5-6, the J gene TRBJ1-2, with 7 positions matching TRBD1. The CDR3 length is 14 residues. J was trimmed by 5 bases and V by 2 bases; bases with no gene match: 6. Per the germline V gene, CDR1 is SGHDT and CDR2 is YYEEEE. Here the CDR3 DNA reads TGTGCCAGCAGCTTAGGGACAGAGTTTTATGGCTACACCTTC. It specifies CASSLGTEFYGYTF.

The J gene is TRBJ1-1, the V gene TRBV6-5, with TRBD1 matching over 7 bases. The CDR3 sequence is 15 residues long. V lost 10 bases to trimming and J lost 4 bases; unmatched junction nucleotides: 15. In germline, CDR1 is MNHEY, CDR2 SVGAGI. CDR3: CATYFVEGGGTEAFF. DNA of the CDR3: TGTGCCACCTATTTCGTTGAAGGGGGCGGCACTGAAGCTTTCTTT.

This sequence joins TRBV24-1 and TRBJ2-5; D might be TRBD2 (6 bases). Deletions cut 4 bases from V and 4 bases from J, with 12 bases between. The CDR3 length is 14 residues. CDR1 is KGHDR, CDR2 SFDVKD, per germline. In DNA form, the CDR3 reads TGTGCCACCAGTGACCGGGGACTGGGAGAGACCCAGTACTTC. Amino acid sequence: CATSDRGLGETQYF.

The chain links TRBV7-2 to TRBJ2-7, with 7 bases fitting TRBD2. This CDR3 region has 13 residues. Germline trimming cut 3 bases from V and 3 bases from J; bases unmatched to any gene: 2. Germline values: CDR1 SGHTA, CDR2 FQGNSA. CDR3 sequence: CASSFGGGYEQYF. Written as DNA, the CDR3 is TGTGCCAGCAGCTTTGGGGGGGGCTACGAGCAGTACTTC.

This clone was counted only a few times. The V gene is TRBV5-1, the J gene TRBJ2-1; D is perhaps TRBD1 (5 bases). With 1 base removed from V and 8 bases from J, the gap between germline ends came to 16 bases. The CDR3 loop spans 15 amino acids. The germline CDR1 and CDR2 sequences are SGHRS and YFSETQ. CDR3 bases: TGCGCCAGCAGCTTGTGGCAGGGCCCCTTTGATGAGCAGTTCTTC. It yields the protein CASSLWQGPFDEQFF.

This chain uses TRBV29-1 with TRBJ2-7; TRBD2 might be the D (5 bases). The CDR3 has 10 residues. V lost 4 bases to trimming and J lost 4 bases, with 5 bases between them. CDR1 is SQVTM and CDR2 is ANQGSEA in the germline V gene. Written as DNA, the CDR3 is TGCAGCGTTGCGGGGTACGAGCAGTACTTC. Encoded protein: CSVAGYEQYF.

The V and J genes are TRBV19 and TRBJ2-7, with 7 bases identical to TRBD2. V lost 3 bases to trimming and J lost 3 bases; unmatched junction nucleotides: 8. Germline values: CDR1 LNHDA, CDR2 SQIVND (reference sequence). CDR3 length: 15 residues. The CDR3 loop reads CASSMGGGSGYEQYF. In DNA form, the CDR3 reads TGTGCCAGTAGTATGGGGGGGGGTTCCGGCTACGAGCAGTACTTC.

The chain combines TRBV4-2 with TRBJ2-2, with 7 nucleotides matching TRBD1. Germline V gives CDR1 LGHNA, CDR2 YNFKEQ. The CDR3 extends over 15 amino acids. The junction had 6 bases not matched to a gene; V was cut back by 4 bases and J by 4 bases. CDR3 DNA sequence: TGTGCCAGCAGCCTTACAGGGGCTTCCACCGGGGAGCTGTTTTTT. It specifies CASSLTGASTGELFF.

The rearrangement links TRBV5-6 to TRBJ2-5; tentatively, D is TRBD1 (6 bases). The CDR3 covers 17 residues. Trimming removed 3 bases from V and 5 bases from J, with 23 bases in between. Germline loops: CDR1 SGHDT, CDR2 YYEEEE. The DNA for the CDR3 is TGTGCCAGCAGCTCGGTCCGTGGGGGCTTTGGACGGGAGACCCAGTACTTC. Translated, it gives CASSSVRGGFGRETQYF.

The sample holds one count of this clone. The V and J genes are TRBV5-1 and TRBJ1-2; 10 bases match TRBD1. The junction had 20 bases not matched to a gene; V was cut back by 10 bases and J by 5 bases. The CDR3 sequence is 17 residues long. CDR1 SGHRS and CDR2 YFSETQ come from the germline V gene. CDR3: CADQSFRGDRGMYGYTF. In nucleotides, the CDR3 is TGCGCCGACCAGTCCTTCCGCGGGGACAGGGGAATGTATGGCTACACCTTC.